This T cell receptor (beta chain) was sequenced in a study of blood T cells in healthy people across ages. General study findings and limits: The lack of PBMC sorting stopped any conclusive naive versus antigen-experienced comparison. Considered underestimates were the diversity estimates obtained from one million T cells. Roughly linearly, TCR beta diversity per million T cells fell as age increased.

The second PCR ran roughly 7 to 11 cycles with a sample-barcoded 5' primer and J-beta primers. TCRdb re-derived calls from the 5' RACE reads in MiXCR, one entry per CDR3 protein. The sample lists about a million distinct CDR3 sequences, 51% occurring once. Aged roughly 6 to 90, donors were systemically healthy Caucasians from Russia. With respect to this clonotype: Its antigen is as yet unknown.

V was clipped by 5 bases and J by 2 bases, with 6 bases between them. Germline V gene data show CDR1 as SGHTA and CDR2 as FQGNSA. The CDR3 is made up of 12 amino acids. The clonotype was recovered from a woman aged 55-75 years in good health. V gene TRBV7-2 combines with J gene TRBJ2-5; maybe TRBD1 (5 bases). Sample: blood. In nucleotides, the CDR3 is TGTGCCAGCAGCAACAGGCAAGAGACCCAGTACTTC. Translating it yields CASSNRQETQYF.